A selection of T cell receptor beta chains follows, all from one sample in a study of blood T cell repertoires in COVID-19. Some clones are missing from TCRdb's copy, which holds only in-frame ones; the method was immunoSEQ multiplex PCR. The sample yields some 96,000 clones, roughly 79% seen once. Sequencing was done on a sample of peripheral blood. Receptors originate from a woman aged 70-85 years with acute or convalescent COVID-19. Each CDR3 is given with its conserved first and last residue. Each record gives: clone size, D gene, V gene, J gene, CDR3 DNA, CDR3 protein. A D gene is named only where the DNA matches it firmly. The size of a clone is reported for some rows only, either as once, few or many, or as a class for expanded clones.

size: -; D: -; V: TRBV20-1; J: TRBJ1-4; DNA: TGCAGTGCTAGTAAGGGAACAGGCGAAGGTGAAAAACTGTTTTTT; CDR3: CSASKGTGEGEKLFF
size: -; D: -; V: TRBV27; J: TRBJ1-6; DNA: TGTGCCAGCAGCCCGAGGGTTCGGAATTCACCCCTCCACTTT; CDR3: CASSPRVRNSPLHF
size: -; D: TRBD1; V: TRBV7-8; J: TRBJ2-3; DNA: TGTGCCAGCAGCCCCCAGGGGGCAGGGGATACGCAGTATTTT; CDR3: CASSPQGAGDTQYF
size: -; D: -; V: TRBV5-5; J: TRBJ2-5; DNA: TGTGCCAGCAGCCACAGGAATTTACAAGAGACCCAGTACTTC; CDR3: CASSHRNLQETQYF
size: few; D: -; V: TRBV7-9; J: TRBJ1-6; DNA: TGTGCCAGCAGCCGCGGGGATTCACCCCTCCACTTT; CDR3: CASSRGDSPLHF
size: -; D: -; V: TRBV28; J: TRBJ2-6; DNA: TGTGCCAGCAGCTTCAGGGGCTCTGGGGCCAACGTCCTGACTTTC; CDR3: CASSFRGSGANVLTF
size: -; D: -; V: TRBV30; J: TRBJ1-4; DNA: TGTGCCTGTACTACAGGGCGGGCTATCGAAAAACTGTTTTTT; CDR3: CACTTGRAIEKLFF
size: -; D: TRBD2; V: TRBV18; J: TRBJ2-7; DNA: TGTGCCAGCTCACCACCCCTAGCGGGGGGAGACGAGCAGTACTTC; CDR3: CASSPPLAGGDEQYF
size: -; D: TRBD1; V: TRBV15; J: TRBJ2-7; DNA: TGTGCCACCAGCAGAGATCGTGCGACAGGGGGCTACGAGCAGTACTTC; CDR3: CATSRDRATGGYEQYF
size: -; D: TRBD1; V: TRBV3-1/TRBV3-2; J: TRBJ1-2; DNA: TGTGCCAGCAGCCGTGGGACAGGGGGTTCTCTTAACTATGGCTACACCTTC; CDR3: CASSRGTGGSLNYGYTF
size: -; D: -; V: TRBV2; J: TRBJ1-5; DNA: TGTGCCAGCACCCCGGAGGCAGCCAATCAGCCCCAGCATTTT; CDR3: CASTPEAANQPQHF
size: -; D: TRBD1; V: TRBV7-6; J: TRBJ1-6; DNA: TGTGCCAGCAGCTGGACAGGGGAAAATTCACCCCTCCACTTT; CDR3: CASSWTGENSPLHF
size: -; D: -; V: TRBV30; J: TRBJ1-1; DNA: TGTGCCTGGAGGAGGTGGGGCCTAGAACGGGTAAGGACTGAAGCTTTCTTT; CDR3: CAWRRWGLERVRTEAFF
size: -; D: -; V: TRBV13; J: TRBJ1-1; DNA: TGTGCCAGCACCCCAGGGTCGAACACTGAAGCTTTCTTT; CDR3: CASTPGSNTEAFF
size: -; D: TRBD2; V: TRBV30; J: TRBJ2-1; DNA: TGTGCCTGGGTCGGGACTAGCGTTTACAATGAGCAGTTCTTC; CDR3: CAWVGTSVYNEQFF
size: -; D: TRBD1; V: TRBV29-1; J: TRBJ2-5; DNA: TGCAGCGTGCGCACGGACAGGGCCTACCTTCAGTACTTC; CDR3: CSVRTDRAYLQYF
size: -; D: TRBD2; V: TRBV28; J: TRBJ2-5; DNA: TGTGCCAGCACTCTCGCGGGGGGCCCCGGGGCCCAGTACTTC; CDR3: CASTLAGGPGAQYF
size: -; D: -; V: TRBV7-3; J: TRBJ2-2; DNA: TGTGCCAGCAGCTTGCTCCGGACCGGGGAGCTGTTTTTT; CDR3: CASSLLRTGELFF
size: -; D: -; V: TRBV7-3; J: TRBJ1-1; DNA: TGTGCCAGCAGCACAGGGAGCCTGAGCACTGAAGCTTTCTTT; CDR3: CASSTGSLSTEAFF
size: -; D: TRBD1; V: TRBV7-9; J: TRBJ1-2; DNA: TGTGCCAGCAGCTTAGCGTCAGGGGGAATCTATGGCTACACCTTC; CDR3: CASSLASGGIYGYTF
size: -; D: -; V: TRBV30; J: TRBJ1-6; DNA: TGTGCCTGGAGCCTCCAGGGCGGCGGGGGTTCACCCCTCCACTTT; CDR3: CAWSLQGGGGSPLHF
size: -; D: -; V: TRBV29-1; J: TRBJ1-2; DNA: TGCAGCGTTGAGAGGTCCTTCTATGGCTACACCTTC; CDR3: CSVERSFYGYTF
size: -; D: -; V: TRBV6-1; J: TRBJ1-3; DNA: TGTGCCAGCAGTGACCACAAACAGGGCTTCGGAAACACCATATATTTT; CDR3: CASSDHKQGFGNTIYF
size: -; D: -; V: TRBV19; J: TRBJ1-2; DNA: TGTGCCAGTAGTCGAGGACAGAACTATGGCTACACCTTC; CDR3: CASSRGQNYGYTF
size: few; D: TRBD1; V: TRBV28; J: TRBJ2-4; DNA: TGTGCCAGCAGTCCGGGGACAGGGACCAAAAACATTCAGTACTTC; CDR3: CASSPGTGTKNIQYF
size: -; D: TRBD1; V: TRBV11-2; J: TRBJ1-5; DNA: TGTGCCAGCAGTTCAATTCAAAGACGGACAGGGTCGTGTCATAGTAGCAATCAGCCCCAGCATTTT; CDR3: CASSSIQRRTGSCHSSNQPQHF
size: -; D: -; V: TRBV5-1; J: TRBJ1-1; DNA: TGCGCCAGCAGCGGGGACACCCTGAACACTGAAGCTTTCTTT; CDR3: CASSGDTLNTEAFF
size: -; D: -; V: TRBV19; J: TRBJ1-1; DNA: TGTGCCAGTAGTATAGGGGGGGGCCGGAACACTGAAGCTTTCTTT; CDR3: CASSIGGGRNTEAFF
size: once; D: -; V: TRBV7-3; J: TRBJ1-2; DNA: TGTGCCAGCAGCCCCGGTGGGGAGGGTGGCTACACCTTC; CDR3: CASSPGGEGGYTF
size: many; D: -; V: TRBV11-2; J: TRBJ1-1; DNA: TGTGCCAGCAGCTTAAACAGGGTCGTCACTGAAGCTTTCTTT; CDR3: CASSLNRVVTEAFF
size: -; D: -; V: TRBV1; J: TRBJ1-2; DNA: TGCACCAGCAGCCAGCCGGACAGGATAAACTATGGCTACACCTTC; CDR3: CTSSQPDRINYGYTF
size: -; D: TRBD1; V: TRBV10-3; J: TRBJ2-2; DNA: TGTGCCATCAGGAACGGGGGACAGGGCGGCACCGGGGAGCTGTTTTTT; CDR3: CAIRNGGQGGTGELFF
size: -; D: TRBD2; V: TRBV2; J: TRBJ2-5; DNA: TGTGCCAGCAGTGGGCTAGCGGGGGGAAGCCAAGAGACCCAGTACTTC; CDR3: CASSGLAGGSQETQYF
size: -; D: TRBD2; V: TRBV19; J: TRBJ2-1; DNA: TGTGCCAGTAGTATCTTACCAAGACTAGCGGGGTATCGTGGTGAGCAGTTCTTC; CDR3: CASSILPRLAGYRGEQFF
size: -; D: -; V: TRBV5-1; J: TRBJ2-2; DNA: TGCGCCAGCAGCCGCAGGGCTACCACCGGGGAGCTGTTTTTT; CDR3: CASSRRATTGELFF
size: -; D: -; V: TRBV19; J: TRBJ1-1; DNA: TGTGCCAGTAGCAAGGGACACTACACTGAAGCTTTCTTT; CDR3: CASSKGHYTEAFF
size: -; D: TRBD1; V: TRBV18; J: TRBJ2-3; DNA: TGTGCCAGCTCACCCGGACAGGGGAGCACAGATACGCAGTATTTT; CDR3: CASSPGQGSTDTQYF
size: -; D: TRBD1; V: TRBV6-1; J: TRBJ1-2; DNA: TGTGCCAGCAGTGAAGGGGACAGGGTGAACTATGGCTACACCTTC; CDR3: CASSEGDRVNYGYTF